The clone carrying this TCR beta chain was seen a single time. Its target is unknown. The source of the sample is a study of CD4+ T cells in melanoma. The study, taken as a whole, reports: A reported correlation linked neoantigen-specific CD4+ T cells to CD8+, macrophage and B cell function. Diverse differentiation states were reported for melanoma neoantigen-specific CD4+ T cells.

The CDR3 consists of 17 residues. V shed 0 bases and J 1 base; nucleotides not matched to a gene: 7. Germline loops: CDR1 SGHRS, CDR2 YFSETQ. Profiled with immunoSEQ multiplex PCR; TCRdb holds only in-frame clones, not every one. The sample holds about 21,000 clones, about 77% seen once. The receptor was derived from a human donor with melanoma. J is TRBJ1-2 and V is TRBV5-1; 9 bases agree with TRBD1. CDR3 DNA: TGCGCCAGCAGCTTGGTGACAGGGGGACCACATAACTATGGCTACACCTTC. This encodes CASSLVTGGPHNYGYTF.